Shown below are 18 T cell receptor beta chains from a single sample sequenced in a study of cytomegalovirus exposure and HLA in healthy donors. With 60 Vbeta and 13 Jbeta primers, the PCR was carried out. Only in-frame clones appear in the TCRdb table, and some are missing; sequencing was by immunoSEQ multiplex PCR. The profile shows 210,000 or so clones, approximately 80% of them singletons. The sequencing input was PBMCs. Receptor source: a boy between 2 and 15 years old in good health and CMV-seronegative.

V is TRBV19 and J is TRBJ2-1; D ambiguous. V lost 5 bases to trimming and J lost 4 bases, with 9 bases between them. Germline V gene sequence: CDR1 LNHDA, CDR2 SQIVND (reference sequence). The CDR3 contains 13 residues. DNA of the CDR3: TGTGCCAGTAGTCCCAGACATTACAATGAGCAGTTCTTC. It codes for CASSPRHYNEQFF.

Here the CDR3 DNA reads TGTGCCTGGGGGGACACAAATCAGCCCCAGCATTTT. It codes for CAWGDTNQPQHF. The rearrangement joins TRBV30 to TRBJ1-5, with D possibly TRBD1 on 6 matching bases. The CDR3 is 12 amino acids. Per the germline V gene, CDR1 is GTSNPN and CDR2 is SVGIG (reference sequence). V was pared by 5 bases and J by 4 bases, with 9 bases between.

CDR3 coding DNA: TGTGCCAGCAGTTCTTCAGGGGACGAGCAGTACTTC. As protein: CASSSSGDEQYF. The chain couples TRBV27 to TRBJ2-7; D might be TRBD1 (6 bases). Trimming left V 4 bases short and J 5 bases short, with 9 bases between. Germline values: CDR1 MNHEY, CDR2 SMNVEV (reference sequence). The CDR3 runs to 12 residues.

The J gene is TRBJ2-5, the V gene TRBV4-2; a possible D gene is TRBD1 (6 bases). The J call may not be correct, given that the DNA end is closer to TRBJ2-7. The CDR3 sequence is 13 residues long. In germline, CDR1 is LGHNA, CDR2 YNFKEQ. Here the CDR3 reads CASSHDRNYEQYF. For the CDR3, the DNA is TGTGCCAGCAGCCACGACAGGAACTACGAGCAGTACTTC.

Written as DNA, the CDR3 is TGTGCCAGTAGTATAGATGTTGACAGCCCGAACACTGAAGCTTTCTTT. This translates into CASSIDVDSPNTEAFF. The chain recombines TRBV19 with TRBJ1-1; perhaps TRBD1 as D (5 bases). CDR1 is LNHDA, CDR2 SQIVND, per germline (reference sequence). The CDR3 extends over 16 amino acids. Trimming cost V 0 bases and J 1 base, with 12 bases left between them.

The rearrangement links TRBV7-2 to TRBJ2-1; TRBD2 aligns across 16 bases. This CDR3 spans 17 amino acids. The trim removed 5 bases at V and 5 bases at J, leaving 6 bases unmatched. CDR1 is SGHTA, CDR2 FQGNSA, per germline. For the CDR3, the DNA is TGTGCCAGCAGCCCATTGGGACTAGCGGGAGGGGACAATGAGCAGTTCTTC. It translates to CASSPLGLAGGDNEQFF.

The chain joins TRBV27 to TRBJ1-4, with D possibly being TRBD1 (5 bases). Germline CDR1 MNHEY, CDR2 SMNVEV (reference sequence). V shed 0 bases and J shed 8 bases, with 13 bases lying between them. The CDR3 contains 15 residues. Here the CDR3 reads CASSLSQNGGEKLFF. In DNA form, the CDR3 reads TGTGCCAGCAGTTTATCCCAGAATGGGGGGGAAAAACTGTTTTTT.

The chain couples TRBV11-2 to TRBJ2-1; 8 nucleotides agree with TRBD2. The CDR3 loop spans 15 amino acids. From germline, CDR1 is SGHAT and CDR2 FQNNGV. Trimming cost V 1 base and J 3 bases; bases outside gene matches: 2. DNA of the CDR3: TGTGCCAGCAGCTTAGCGGGAGGGGGCTACAATGAGCAGTTCTTC. Its translation: CASSLAGGGYNEQFF.

The chain combines TRBV27 with TRBJ1-2; TRBD1 matches 9 bases. The CDR3 contains 15 residues. The V gene's germline CDR1 is MNHEY and CDR2 SMNVEV (reference sequence). V gave up 6 bases and J gave up 8 bases; unmatched junction bases: 13. The CDR3 coding sequence is TGTGCCAGCAGAACTCACAGGGGGCCGGTTCAAGGCTACACCTTC. Its protein product is CASRTHRGPVQGYTF.

The CDR3 loop reads CSVGQGGDNEQFF. In nucleotides, the CDR3 is TGCAGCGTCGGACAGGGGGGGGACAATGAGCAGTTCTTC. J is TRBJ2-1 and V is TRBV29-1, with 10 bases lining up with TRBD1. CDR1 and CDR2 (germline): SQVTM, ANQGSEA. J gave up 5 bases and V 6 bases, and 4 bases lay outside the gene matches. The CDR3 runs to 13 residues.

V is TRBV15 and J is TRBJ2-7, with D tentatively TRBD2 (5 bases). Germline V gives CDR1 LNHNV, CDR2 YYDKDF (reference sequence). This CDR3 contains 14 residues. The V and J ends lost 0 bases and 1 base respectively, with 7 bases between them. CDR3 sequence (DNA): TGTGCCACCAGCAGAGATCGGACTTCCTACGAGCAGTACTTC. It yields the protein CATSRDRTSYEQYF.

The chain joins TRBV7-8 to TRBJ2-7, with unresolved D. The CDR3 consists of 14 residues. CDR1 and CDR2 from the germline V gene are SGHVS and FQNEAQ. V lost 5 bases and J 6 bases, leaving 17 bases between the germline ends. The chain's CDR3 is CASSASGPACEQYF. Written as DNA, the CDR3 is TGTGCCAGCAGCGCGAGTGGGCCTGCCTGCGAGCAGTACTTC.

This clone was seen a few times. The chain recombines TRBV29-1 with TRBJ1-1, with 7 bases identical to TRBD1. This CDR3 has 13 amino acids. Germline CDR1 and CDR2: SQVTM and ANQGSEA. V shed 7 bases and J 1 base; nucleotides not matched to a gene: 6. The CDR3 spells CSAPGGENTEAFF. The DNA of the CDR3 is TGCAGCGCTCCAGGGGGAGAGAACACTGAAGCTTTCTTT.

This chain connects TRBV7-8 to TRBJ2-2; unclear D gene. Trimming stripped 4 bases from V and 2 bases from J, with 2 bases between. The germline gives CDR1 SGHVS, CDR2 FQNEAQ. CDR3 length equals 12 residues. The CDR3: CASSSNTGELFF. Here the CDR3 DNA reads TGTGCCAGCAGCTCTAACACCGGGGAGCTGTTTTTT.

The V call is TRBV19, the J call TRBJ1-2, with D possibly matching TRBD1 (6 bases). Germline V gene data show CDR1 as LNHDA and CDR2 as SQIVND (reference sequence). The germline V and J ends were trimmed by 5 bases and 8 bases, with 15 bases remaining between them. CDR3 length: 13 residues. This chain's CDR3 is CASSLQGVRGYTF. The CDR3 DNA reads as TGTGCCAGTAGTTTACAGGGTGTGCGGGGCTACACCTTC. Using reference TRBV19 and TRBJ1-2 for the parts outside the CDR3, the full variable domain is DGGITQSPKYLFRKEGQNVTLSCEQNLNHDAMYWYRQDPGQGLRLIYYSQIVNDFQKGDIAEGYSVSREKKESFPLTVTSAQKNPTAFYLCASSLQGVRGYTFGSGTRLTVV.

This clone is medium-sized. The chain uses TRBV5-1 and TRBJ1-5; possibly TRBD1 for D (5 bases). Germline assignment: CDR1 SGHRS and CDR2 YFSETQ. CDR3 length: 13 residues. Deletions cut 0 bases from V and 4 bases from J, with 5 bases between. CDR3: CASSLGTNQPQHF. The DNA of the CDR3 is TGCGCCAGCAGCTTGGGGACAAATCAGCCCCAGCATTTT.

This chain uses TRBV9 with TRBJ2-1; tentatively, D is TRBD2 (5 bases). Germline values: CDR1 SGDLS, CDR2 YYNGEE. CDR3 length: 12 residues. Trimming shortened V by 1 base and J by 8 bases, and 7 bases separated the two germline ends. The CDR3 region is CASSVSGDEQFF. In nucleotides, the CDR3 is TGTGCCAGCAGCGTAAGCGGCGATGAGCAGTTCTTC.

This rearrangement joins TRBV5-4 to TRBJ2-1; D is undetermined. Per the germline V gene, CDR1 is SGHNT and CDR2 is YYREEE (reference sequence). V was cut by 2 bases and J by 4 bases, with 7 bases left in between. The CDR3 length is 13 residues. CDR3 amino acids: CASSFPPYNEQFF. The CDR3 DNA is TGTGCCAGCAGCTTCCCCCCTTACAATGAGCAGTTCTTC.